A selection of T cell receptor beta chains follows, all from one sample in a study of blood T cell repertoires in COVID-19. Here immunoSEQ multiplex PCR was the method, and the copy in TCRdb shows in-frame clones only, minus some. The sample consists of around 190,000 clones, roughly nine tenths of them appearing once. The sample taken for sequencing was peripheral blood. Receptors originate from a man younger than 35 who had recovered from COVID-19. Both conserved end residues are part of each CDR3. Each record gives: clone size, D gene, V gene, J gene, CDR3 DNA, CDR3 protein. A D gene is named only where the DNA matches it firmly. For some rows the clone size is stated as once, few or many, or as a class when expanded; others skip it.

>NA|NA|TRBV7-9|TRBJ2-1
TGTGCCAGCAGCTTAGGGGGACAGCGGGATGAGCAGTTCTTC
CASSLGGQRDEQFF
>NA|NA|TRBV9|TRBJ2-7
TGTGCCAGCAGCGTTTCACTTGGACAGTACGAGCAGTACTTC
CASSVSLGQYEQYF
>NA|TRBD1|TRBV18|TRBJ2-2
TGTGCCAGCTCGCTGGACCAGGGGGCCGTCGGGGAGCTGTTTTTT
CASSLDQGAVGELFF
>few|NA|TRBV7-2|TRBJ1-1
TGTGCCAGCAGCCCATGGGAGCAGGTCTACACTGAAGCTTTCTTT
CASSPWEQVYTEAFF
>NA|TRBD2|TRBV27|TRBJ2-7
TGTGCCAGCAGTCCTCTATGGACTAGCGGGAAGGGCGAGCAGTACTTC
CASSPLWTSGKGEQYF
>NA|NA|TRBV6-2/TRBV6-3|TRBJ2-2
TGTGCCAGCAGTTCAGGGGGGACCTTAGTCGGGGAGCTGTTTTTT
CASSSGGTLVGELFF
>NA|NA|TRBV28|TRBJ2-5
TGTGCCAGCAGTATCCCGGGACTGTTAGCAGAGACCCAGTACTTC
CASSIPGLLAETQYF
>NA|NA|TRBV19|TRBJ1-3
TGTGCCAGTAGTCCCCCCAGGCACCCCGGAAACACCATATATTTT
CASSPPRHPGNTIYF
>NA|NA|TRBV11-2|TRBJ2-3
TGTGCCAGCAGCCTGAGGGTCGTAGCGGAGAGCACAGATACGCAGTATTTT
CASSLRVVAESTDTQYF
>few|TRBD2|TRBV6-5|TRBJ2-5
TGTGCCAGCAGGCCCTCGACTAGCAGCTCAGAGACCCAGTACTTC
CASRPSTSSSETQYF
>NA|NA|TRBV28|TRBJ1-5
TGTGCCACCAAGACGGAGATTCAGCCCCAGCATTTT
CATKTEIQPQHF
>NA|NA|TRBV15|TRBJ2-2
TGTGCCACCAGCAGAGACCCCTACCTAGGGGAGCTGTTTTTT
CATSRDPYLGELFF
>NA|TRBD2|TRBV5-1|TRBJ2-7
TGCGCCAGCAGCCCCCCCCAGGAGGGACTAGCGGGAGGATCCTACGAGCAGTACTTC
CASSPPQEGLAGGSYEQYF
>NA|NA|TRBV24-1|TRBJ1-4
TGTGCCACCAGTGAGGCGGGGGGGAATGAAAAACTGTTTTTT
CATSEAGGNEKLFF
>NA|TRBD1|TRBV18|TRBJ1-3
TGTGCCAGCTCAACAGGGACAGGAGCTGGAAACACCATATATTTT
CASSTGTGAGNTIYF
>NA|NA|TRBV28|TRBJ2-3
TGTGCCCTTAGGGGGGACTACACAGATACGCAGTATTTT
CALRGDYTDTQYF
>NA|NA|TRBV7-9|TRBJ2-2
TGTGCCAGCAGCGCCGAGTGGGAGCTGTTTTTT
CASSAEWELFF
>NA|NA|TRBV5-1|TRBJ2-6
TGCGCCAGCACCTTCAGTTCTGTCTCTGGGGCCAACGTCCTGACTTTC
CASTFSSVSGANVLTF
>NA|NA|TRBV5-6|TRBJ2-7
TGTGCCAGCAGCCCTCTCGGGAGAGAAACCCACGAGCAGTACTTC
CASSPLGRETHEQYF
>NA|TRBD1|TRBV6-5|TRBJ1-2
TGTGCCAGCAGACCCCCAGGACAGGGATATGGCTACACCTTC
CASRPPGQGYGYTF
>NA|TRBD2|TRBV5-5|TRBJ2-7
TGTGCCAGCAGCTTGGGCGAACTAGCGGGCGACGAGCAGTACTTC
CASSLGELAGDEQYF
>many|TRBD1|TRBV7-2|TRBJ1-6
TGTGCCAGCAGGCCCGGGACAGGGGTGAACTATAATTCACCCCTCCACTTT
CASRPGTGVNYNSPLHF
>NA|NA|TRBV4-3|TRBJ2-7
TGCGCCAGCAGCCAAGATTGGACAGGGGCGGGAGGCGCCTACGAGCAGTACTTC
CASSQDWTGAGGAYEQYF
>NA|NA|TRBV10-3|TRBJ1-3
TGTGCCACCCTCCCGACTGCCAGCTCTGGAAACACCATATATTTT
CATLPTASSGNTIYF
>few|TRBD1|TRBV10-1|TRBJ2-2
TGCGCCAGCAGTGACCGGGACAGGTACACCGGGGAGCTGTTTTTT
CASSDRDRYTGELFF
>NA|TRBD2|TRBV7-2|TRBJ2-3
TGTGCCAGCAGCTTACAGCGGGGGGGGGCAGATACGCAGTATTTT
CASSLQRGGADTQYF
>NA|TRBD2|TRBV7-9|TRBJ2-3
TGTGCCAGCAGCCCCGGGGCTAGCGGGAGGGCTGCAGATACGCAGTATTTT
CASSPGASGRAADTQYF
>NA|TRBD1|TRBV27|TRBJ1-1
TGTGCCAGCAGTTTAGAACCACTCCTCCGGGACAGGGATGGCACTGAAGCTTTCTTT
CASSLEPLLRDRDGTEAFF
>NA|NA|TRBV6-6|TRBJ1-2
TGTGCCAGCAGTTACTCTAAATGGCTCTATGGCTACACCTTC
CASSYSKWLYGYTF
>NA|NA|TRBV2|TRBJ2-1
TGTGCCAGCAGGGCGGCCAGAAGCTCCTACAATGAGCAGTTCTTC
CASRAARSSYNEQFF
>NA|NA|TRBV7-9|TRBJ1-1
TGTGCCAGCAGCTTATTAAACACTGAAGCTTTCTTT
CASSLLNTEAFF
>NA|NA|TRBV7-9|TRBJ1-4
TGTGCCAGCAGCTTAGGACAGTCCCCTGCAACTAATGAAAAACTGTTTTTT
CASSLGQSPATNEKLFF